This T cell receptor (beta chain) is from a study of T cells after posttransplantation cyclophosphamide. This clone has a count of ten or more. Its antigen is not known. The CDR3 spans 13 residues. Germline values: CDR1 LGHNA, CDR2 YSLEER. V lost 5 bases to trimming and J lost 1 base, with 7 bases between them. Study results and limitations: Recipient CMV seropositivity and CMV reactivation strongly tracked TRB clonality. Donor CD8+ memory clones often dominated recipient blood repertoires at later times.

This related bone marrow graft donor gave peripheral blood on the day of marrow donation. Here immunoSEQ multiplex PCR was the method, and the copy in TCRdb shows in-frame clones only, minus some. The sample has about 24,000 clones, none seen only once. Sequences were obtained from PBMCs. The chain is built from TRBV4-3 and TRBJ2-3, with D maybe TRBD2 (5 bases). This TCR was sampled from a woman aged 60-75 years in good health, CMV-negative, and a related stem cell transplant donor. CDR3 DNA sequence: TGCGCCAGCAGCGCGGGCGGCACAGATACGCAGTATTTT. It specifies CASSAGGTDTQYF.